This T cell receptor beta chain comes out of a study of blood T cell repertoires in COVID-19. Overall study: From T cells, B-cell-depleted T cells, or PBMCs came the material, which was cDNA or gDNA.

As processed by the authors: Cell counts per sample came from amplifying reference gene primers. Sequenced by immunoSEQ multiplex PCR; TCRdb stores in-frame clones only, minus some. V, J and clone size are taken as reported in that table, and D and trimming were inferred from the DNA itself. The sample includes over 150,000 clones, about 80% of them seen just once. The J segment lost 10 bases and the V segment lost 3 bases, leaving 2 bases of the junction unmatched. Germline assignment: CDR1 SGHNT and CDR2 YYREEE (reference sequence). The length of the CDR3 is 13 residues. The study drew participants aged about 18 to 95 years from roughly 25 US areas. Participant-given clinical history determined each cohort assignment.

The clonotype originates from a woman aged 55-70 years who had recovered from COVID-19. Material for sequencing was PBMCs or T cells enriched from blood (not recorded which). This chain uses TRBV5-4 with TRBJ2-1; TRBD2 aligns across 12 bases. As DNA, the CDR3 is TGTGCCAGCAGCTCTGGACTAGCGGGGGAGCAGTTCTTC. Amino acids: CASSSGLAGEQFF.